One sample yielded the 26 T cell receptor beta chains listed below, sequenced in a study of blood T cells in healthy people across ages. Then a second PCR, running roughly 6 to 12 cycles, was carried out with a sample-barcoded 5' primer and a J-beta primer mix. TCRdb itself ran the 5' RACE reads through MiXCR, one entry per CDR3 protein. Of about 830,000 distinct CDR3 sequences in the sample, about three fifths are singletons; the top ten hold around 22%. The sample taken for sequencing was blood. The origin of the receptors is a young man in good health.

This rearrangement joins TRBV6-2 or TRBV6-3 to TRBJ2-1; 7 bases are shared with TRBD1. CDR1 and CDR2 from the germline V gene are MNHEY and SVGEGT. This CDR3 has 16 residues. J was trimmed by 8 bases and V by 6 bases; bases with no gene match: 16. CDR3 DNA: TGTGCCAGCAGGGCGGAACCCAGGACAGGCGTGTATGAGCAGTTCTTC. This sequence encodes CASRAEPRTGVYEQFF.

This clonotype was detected only once. This chain connects TRBV6-6 to TRBJ2-1; D assignment may be TRBD1 or TRBD2 (5 bases each). The V end was cut by 7 bases, the J end by 7 bases, with 14 bases between. From germline, CDR1 is MNHNY and CDR2 SVGAGI (reference sequence). The CDR3 sequence is 13 residues long. CDR3 nucleotide sequence: TGTGCCAGCACCCTAGTGGGGACGAATGAGCAGTTCTTC. It yields the protein CASTLVGTNEQFF.

The J gene is TRBJ2-5, the V gene TRBV20-1; D is undetermined. V dropped 2 bases and J dropped 2 bases, with 9 bases sitting between them. This CDR3 spans 13 amino acids. Germline CDR1 and CDR2: DFQATT and SNEGSKA (reference sequence). The CDR3 DNA reads as TGCAGTGCTAGACGTCTATTTCAAGAGACCCAGTACTTC. This codes for CSARRLFQETQYF.

The chain has TRBV20-1 and TRBJ2-3; weak D call: TRBD1 (6 bases). Germline V gene lookup returns CDR1 DFQATT and CDR2 SNEGSKA (reference sequence). V gave up 4 bases and J gave up 6 bases, with 14 bases separating them. The CDR3 covers 13 residues. This chain's CDR3 is CSANTGLSDTQYF. The CDR3 region has the DNA TGCAGTGCTAACACAGGGCTCTCGGATACGCAGTATTTT.

The chain has TRBV7-2 and TRBJ2-2; 14 nucleotides line up with TRBD2. V shed 2 bases, J shed 6 bases, and the junction held 2 bases outside the gene matches. Germline lookup yields CDR1 SGHTA and CDR2 FQGNSA. This CDR3 comprises 16 residues. CDR3: CASSLTTSGGAGELFF. For the CDR3, the DNA is TGTGCCAGCAGCTTAACGACTAGCGGGGGGGCCGGGGAGCTGTTTTTT.

The rearrangement links TRBV10-3 to TRBJ2-5; D may be TRBD1 (6 bases). The ends were cut back, 6 bases at V and 5 bases at J, with 16 bases in the middle. Per the germline V gene, CDR1 is ENHRY and CDR2 is SYGVKD. The CDR3 is 14 residues long. The CDR3 reads CAIRTGAGEETQYF. CDR3 in DNA: TGTGCCATCAGGACAGGTGCCGGGGAGGAGACCCAGTACTTC.

This clonotype showed up just once. V usage is TRBV20-1 and J usage is TRBJ2-3, with 10 bases aligning to TRBD2. Germline CDR1 and CDR2: DFQATT and SNEGSKA (reference sequence). The CDR3 totals 13 residues. V lost 6 bases to trimming and J lost 5 bases; unmatched junction nucleotides: 5. The CDR3 DNA follows: TGCAGTGCCTTCAGCGGGAGGGGAGATACGCAGTATTTT. Translated: CSAFSGRGDTQYF.

The chain employs TRBV6-2 or TRBV6-3 and TRBJ1-2, with D maybe TRBD1 (6 bases). The CDR3 extends over 16 amino acids. V was shortened by 5 bases and J by 8 bases, with 24 bases between the two germline ends. Germline values: CDR1 MNHEY, CDR2 SVGEGT. DNA for the CDR3: TGTGCCAGCAGTACCCCCTGGGGGGGCAGGTCGTACGGCTACACCTTC. It specifies CASSTPWGGRSYGYTF.

The chain couples TRBV9 to TRBJ2-1; possible D gene TRBD2, 5 bases. There are 13 residues in the CDR3. Trimming removed 3 bases at V and 7 bases at J, with 11 bases between. Germline V gene lookup returns CDR1 SGDLS and CDR2 YYNGEE. CDR3 DNA sequence: TGTGCCAGCAGCGGTCTCGGCGGGAATGAGCAGTTCTTC. It codes for CASSGLGGNEQFF. The full variable domain, rest sourced from reference TRBV9 and TRBJ2-1, is DSGVTQTPKHLITATGQRVTLRCSPRSGDLSVYWYQQSLDQGLQFLIQYYNGEERAKGNILERFSAQQFPDLHSELNLSSLELGDSALYFCASSGLGGNEQFFGPGTRLTVL.

The chain links TRBV12-3 or TRBV12-4 to TRBJ2-5; 11 bases agree with TRBD2. V was pared by 6 bases and J by 3 bases, with 3 bases of the junction left unmatched. The CDR3 covers 14 residues. The CDR3 bases are TGTGCCAGCAGGAGTAGCGGGGGGGAAGAGACCCAGTACTTC. Its translation is CASRSSGGEETQYF.

This chain connects TRBV6-5 to TRBJ1-1; D not certain. The CDR3 runs 13 residues. Germline V CDR1 and CDR2: MNHEY, SVGAGI. V lost 2 bases and J 0 bases, leaving 4 bases between the germline ends. The CDR3 sequence: CASSYNLNTEAFF. In DNA, the CDR3 is TGTGCCAGCAGTTACAATCTGAACACTGAAGCTTTCTTT.

This chain connects TRBV6-5 to TRBJ2-1, with a tentative D call TRBD1 (6 bases). Germline assignment: CDR1 MNHEY and CDR2 SVGAGI. There are 19 residues in the CDR3. Trimming pared 6 bases from V and 2 bases from J, leaving 26 bases between. CDR3 sequence reads: CASSDSISLRGNTYNEQFF. CDR3 DNA: TGTGCCAGCAGCGACTCGATCTCCCTTAGGGGGAATACCTACAATGAGCAGTTCTTC.

This clonotype occurred a few times. V is TRBV2 and J is TRBJ2-4; 10 nucleotides match TRBD2. The V and J ends lost 6 bases and 0 bases, in that order; junction bases with no gene match: 2. The germline V gene encodes CDR1 SNHLY and CDR2 FYNNEI. The CDR3 totals 15 residues. The CDR3 spells CASRLAGLAKNIQYF. CDR3 bases: TGTGCCAGCAGACTAGCGGGGTTAGCCAAAAACATTCAGTACTTC.

The chain joins TRBV12-5 to TRBJ1-2; no definite D call. Germline V lookup: CDR1 LGHNT, CDR2 FRNRAP. The CDR3 has 13 amino acids. The V and J ends lost 4 bases and 4 bases respectively, with 10 bases between them. The CDR3 bases are TGTGCTAGTGGTTCTGACACAGTCTATGGCTACACCTTC. It translates to CASGSDTVYGYTF.

The chain uses TRBV6-2 or TRBV6-3 and TRBJ1-2; D possibly corresponds to TRBD1 (5 bases). V was pared by 6 bases and J by 5 bases, with 10 bases between. Germline CDR1 is MNHEY and CDR2 is SVGEGT. The CDR3 loop spans 12 amino acids. The CDR3 region has the DNA TGTGCCAGCAGCCAGGACAAATATGGCTACACCTTC. It translates to CASSQDKYGYTF.

The rearrangement links TRBV10-3 to TRBJ1-5; TRBD1 is a possible D gene (5 bases). Trimming cost V 0 bases and J 2 bases, with 11 bases left between them. The length of the CDR3 is 16 residues. Germline V gives CDR1 ENHRY, CDR2 SYGVKD. The CDR3 protein is CAISESGGEGNQPQHF. CDR3 bases: TGTGCCATCAGTGAGTCGGGGGGTGAGGGCAATCAGCCCCAGCATTTT.

This clonotype has more than one count but fewer than ten. The chain is built from TRBV24-1 and TRBJ2-5; TRBD2 might be the D (5 bases). V shed 4 bases and J shed 5 bases, with 22 bases lying between them. Germline V CDR1 and CDR2: KGHDR, SFDVKD. The CDR3 is made up of 17 amino acids. DNA of the CDR3: TGTGCCACCAGTGACCACAGAGCCCTCGGTGAGCGGGAGACCCAGTACTTC. Its protein is CATSDHRALGERETQYF.

The chain employs TRBV5-1 and TRBJ2-7; D ambiguous. Germline assignment: CDR1 SGHRS and CDR2 YFSETQ. This CDR3 contains 13 residues. Trimming removed 4 bases from V and 3 bases from J, with 11 bases in between. The CDR3 reads CASSPPLVYEQYF. The CDR3 DNA reads as TGCGCCAGCAGCCCGCCCTTGGTCTACGAGCAGTACTTC.

This chain connects TRBV3-1 to TRBJ2-7; 13 bases are shared with TRBD2. Losses at the gene ends were 6 bases for V and 4 bases for J; bases not matched to a gene: 6. The germline V gene has CDR1 LGHDT and CDR2 YNNKEL (reference sequence). This CDR3 has 15 amino acids. The CDR3 region is CASRPTTSGRYEQYF. The DNA of the CDR3 is TGTGCCAGCAGGCCGACGACTAGCGGGAGGTACGAGCAGTACTTC.

The CDR3 loop is CASSQFTGVTQYF. CDR3 bases: TGTGCCAGCAGCCAATTTACAGGGGTTACGCAGTATTTT. The chain couples TRBV3-1 to TRBJ2-3; 7 bases line up with TRBD1. The CDR3 contains 13 residues. V was clipped by 2 bases and J by 8 bases; unmatched bases: 4. The germline V gene has CDR1 LGHDT and CDR2 YNNKEL (reference sequence).

The J gene is TRBJ2-7, the V gene TRBV3-1; TRBD1 agrees at 8 bases. The ends lost 3 bases at V and 3 bases at J; junction bases unmatched: 7. Germline CDR1 is LGHDT and CDR2 is YNNKEL (reference sequence). This CDR3 region has 15 residues. The CDR3: CASSHSGTGIYEQYF. CDR3 nucleotides: TGTGCCAGCAGCCACTCCGGGACAGGAATCTACGAGCAGTACTTC.

The rearrangement joins TRBV7-9 to TRBJ2-7, with no clear D. Germline CDR1 SEHNR, CDR2 FQNEAQ (reference sequence). The CDR3 extends over 13 amino acids. V lost 7 bases and J 1 base, leaving 11 bases between the germline ends. The CDR3 nucleotides read TGTGCCAGCAAGGGCCAGGTTTCCTACGAGCAGTACTTC. It codes for CASKGQVSYEQYF.

This clonotype occurred a few times. The chain combines TRBV20-1 with TRBJ1-2; no definite D call. Germline assignment: CDR1 DFQATT and CDR2 SNEGSKA (reference sequence). Trimming shortened V by 6 bases and J by 3 bases, and 14 bases separated the two germline ends. The CDR3 length is 13 residues. This CDR3 reads CSAERGTDYGYTF. CDR3 coding DNA: TGCAGTGCGGAGAGAGGCACTGACTATGGCTACACCTTC.

The rearrangement links TRBV6-6 to TRBJ1-4, with TRBD1 matching 7 bases. The CDR3 covers 17 residues. Germline V gene sequence: CDR1 MNHNY, CDR2 SVGAGI (reference sequence). V lost 0 bases, J lost 8 bases, and 12 bases stayed unmatched. This CDR3 is CASSYSINRDRNEKLFF. For the CDR3, the DNA is TGTGCCAGCAGTTACTCGATAAACCGGGACAGAAACGAAAAACTGTTTTTT.

This clonotype has a count of ten or more. The chain links TRBV2 to TRBJ1-6; unclear D gene. The CDR3 is 17 residues long. From germline, CDR1 is SNHLY and CDR2 FYNNEI. The V end lost 4 bases, the J end lost 0 bases, and 13 bases lay between the germline ends. CDR3 in amino acids: CASSVQVSSSYNSPLHF. The DNA for the CDR3 is TGTGCCAGCAGTGTTCAGGTCTCGAGCTCCTATAATTCACCCCTCCACTTT.

The J gene is TRBJ2-7, the V gene TRBV7-2; possible D gene TRBD2, 7 bases. The DNA end is more similar to TRBJ2-5, so the J call may be wrong. Germline loops: CDR1 SGHTA, CDR2 FQGNSA. CDR3 length: 15 residues. CDR3 residues: CASSLVGGGGETQYF. The CDR3 DNA reads as TGTGCCAGCAGCTTGGTGGGAGGGGGTGGAGAGACCCAGTACTTC.